The entry below gives a single T cell receptor beta chain sequence along with its context. Its antigen is currently not known. Per-base quality was not reported, and no clone a single base away is much larger than it. Taken from cysteine to phenylalanine, the CDR3 has 15 residues. Solely the CDR3 DNA is kept, with 45 bases framed from the first base. The junction carries 14 bases between V and J, which are trimmed by 0 bases and 8 bases respectively. CDR1 and CDR2 were assigned from the germline V gene as SGDLS and YYNGEE. The library was made by the immunoSEQ multiplex PCR assay. The multiplex PCR relied on a mix of 60 forward primers for TCR Vbeta segments and 13 reverse primers for TCR Jbeta segments. The CDR3 region of rearranged TCR beta genes was amplified from genomic DNA by a multiplex PCR assay. The Illumina HiSeq System was used to sequence the amplified TCR beta libraries as 87-base-pair reads. As for the authors' bioinformatics: In a later analysis, 70 million to 95 million unique TCR beta chains were counted across the 500 to 700 repertoires, and some 10 million of these chains were shared by at least two donors. To remove PCR and sequencing errors, raw reads were error-corrected and collapsed into unique sequences using a nearest-neighbor algorithm that merged closely related sequences. Alignment of CDR3 sequences to IMGT reference sequences was used to assign V, D and J gene segments. Each retained sequence needed at least a six-nucleotide match to both a V gene segment and a J gene segment. A rearrangement counted as productive if the CDR3 had no stop codons and remained in frame with V and J, and every other rearrangement counted as non-productive. CDR3 was defined according to IMGT convention as the region running from the second conserved V-encoded cysteine to the conserved J-encoded phenylalanine. Sequences without an unambiguous match to a single V gene segment were excluded from the earlier analysis of a few hundred of the donors. An earlier analysis of 550 to 650 of the donors classified V segments as functional when productive rearrangements were above 56.7% and as segregating when the standard deviation between donors was above 5%. A statistical classification framework was developed to diagnose cytomegalovirus status using the catalog of TCR beta chain sequences. V and J gene assignment, in a later analysis, came from comparing TCR nucleotide sequences with IMGT/GENE-DB human TR gene sequences. The TCRdist pipeline was used in a later analysis to assign CDR3 sequences and most-parsimonious VDJ recombination scenarios. In a later analysis, each TCR beta chain was defined by its CDR3 amino acid sequence together with its V-gene family, and reads lacking a unique V-gene family were excluded. To address suspected cross-contamination and a sequencing artifact, a later analysis removed around 590 highly shared, low-generation-probability nucleotide sequences. For each public chain, a later analysis derived a clonal expansion index from normalized ranks of inferred template counts within each repertoire. In a later analysis, generation probabilities were computed using a VDJ recombination model fitted to out-of-frame rearrangements, and the results were checked against IGoR. In a later analysis, hypergeometric tests were used to score TCR-TCR, TCR-HLA and TCR-CMV co-occurrence, with a repertoire-size bias correction applied to TCR pairs. In a later analysis, false discovery rates were estimated by permuting HLA or CMV assignments 20 times. In a later analysis, co-occurring TCRs were grouped with DBSCAN, and TCRdist sequence similarity was added when clustering was performed within HLA-allele-positive subsets. Repertoires with fewer than 30,000 or more than 120,000 public chains were left out of co-occurrence clustering, as were five repertoires with anomalous nucleotide sharing. The clones in this table, taken by TCRdb from immuneACCESS, are in-frame only. Not every clone is retained; where verified, under half of the shortfall comes from an unresolved V gene, and the cause of the rest is unknown. D and trimming come from the DNA, and the V and J calls and clone size come from that table. The sample yields about 150,000 clones; roughly 83% were counted once. Less than 2% of the sample is in the top ten clones.

The data originate from a study of cytomegalovirus exposure and HLA in healthy donors (dated by TCRdb to 2016 to 2017). Broadly, across the study: In an earlier analysis of 450 to 750 of the donors, approximately 260 Gb of sequence data and 100 million or so unique TCR beta sequences from 180 million or so T cells were reported. Donor age, sex, ethnicity and CMV serostatus were compiled together with the repertoire data. Several DR-DQ haplotypes were treated as single units for association and clustering because of strong linkage in the cohort. Genome-wide SNP genotypes for about 65% of the 666 donors were used in a later genetic analysis, which treated that subset as a discovery cohort. Rather than drawing on any new phenotypic data, the later analysis identified candidate immune exposures from TCR beta sequences and the way those sequences occurred across donors. On average, over 200,000 unique TCR beta nucleotide sequences were sequenced per donor among a few hundred genotyped donors of the cohort, with roughly 20% of those sequences being non-productive. To predict cytomegalovirus infection status, the study combined high-throughput TCR immunosequencing, statistical association of individual TCRs with disease status, and machine learning. An earlier analysis of some 500 of the donors applied high-throughput TCR beta sequencing to assess whether each TCR beta V gene segment acted as functional or pseudogenic. A separate validation cohort of more than 100 different subjects was used in addition to the roughly 670-subject first cohort. The number of typed donors differed by locus: about 629-640 for A, B, C, DRB1 and DQB1; 522 for DQA1; 606 for DPA1; and roughly 450 for DPB1. The genetic ancestry cluster associated with self-reported Caucasian donors included approximately 85% of the roughly 400 genotyped donors. Every discovery cohort repertoire had been produced on one sequencing platform. The study aimed to test whether signatures of past pathogen exposure could be identified by cataloging public T cell receptors. Class I and class II HLA loci were covered by the typing at four-digit resolution. The study used immunosequencing to profile the T cell repertoires of some 600 subjects and linked those repertoires to cytomegalovirus serostatus. Around 320 gigabases of sequencing data and tens of millions of unique TCR sequences were included in an early release covering about 620 HLA-typed donors. A later analysis re-examined previously published TCR beta repertoires from more than 600 donors and added high-resolution HLA genotyping to investigate patterns of TCR occurrence.

What the research found in general, with its limitations: CMV serostatus was the only immune exposure information available for the cohort. Strong co-occurrence of HLA alleles, especially DR and DQ, made assigning TCR associations to individual alleles difficult. Linkage disequilibrium might explain the correlated functional status among segregating V segments, but an unknown experimental factor could not be ruled out. A cluster of highly shared sequence variants was judged likely to be a technical artifact of the sequencing pipeline. The authors suggested that the approach could potentially be generalized to other disease states and immunological phenotypes. A few of the identified cytomegalovirus-associated TCR beta chains were confirmed in vitro to be specific for cytomegalovirus antigens. According to a later analysis, most CMV-associated TCR beta chains appeared to be HLA-restricted, and the HLA associations seemed to be driven largely by CMV exposure. Across donors, most TCR sequences were observed very rarely, whereas some public TCRs were present in many individuals. A further reported finding was that TCR beta sequences accurately predicted the HLA-A and HLA-B alleles for most subjects in the first cohort. In a later analysis, about 17,000 TCR beta sequences were associated with specific HLA alleles at a false discovery rate of 0.05. In an earlier analysis of some 640 of the donors, most TCR beta V segments were observed in productive rearrangements about 87% or about 30% of the time, broadly matching IMGT annotations. Only TCR beta chains were sequenced in this cohort, and the absence of alpha or paired-chain data limited detectable features. According to a later genetic analysis, donors in an Asian-associated ancestry cluster had fewer N-insertions in productive TCRs than the approximately 670-donor mean. V-gene and J-gene trimming of TCR beta chains was associated with a missense DCLRE1C variant in a later genetic analysis, and the association was replicated in an independent cohort. Because counts were too low, roughly 17 rarely observed V segments, including chromosome 9 orphons, were left out of the earlier analysis of about 500 of the donors. The 87-base-pair reads could not distinguish some IMGT-functional V segments, including TRBV6-2 and TRBV6-3, so those segments were excluded. In the study, around 150 TCR beta chains were listed as associated with cytomegalovirus. Compared with equally common non-associated chains, HLA-associated TCR beta chains in a later analysis were more clonally expanded and had lower generation probabilities. Cytomegalovirus status was reported to be diagnosed by the classifier with high specificity and sensitivity in both the original and validation cohorts. According to a later analysis, TCR association rates differed among HLA loci, with DRB1 alleles showing the most associated TCRs and HLA-C alleles showing the fewest. HLA typing was unavailable for some donors at each locus, so association tests used only the typed subset. Sequencing depth was assumed to be roughly uniform across donors in the presence/absence analyses, though that assumption may not hold. Several of the top co-occurrence clusters appeared to be linked to parvovirus B19, influenza, CMV and Epstein-Barr virus, according to a later analysis.

The cohort was made up of under 800 healthy bone marrow donors. At the time of sampling, all cohort members were nominally healthy, though unrecorded immune exposures were likely present. The donor was CMV seronegative and belonged to the group of around 350 seronegative cohort members. Every donor gave a peripheral blood sample, and the peripheral blood mononuclear cells from that sample were used for TCR beta sequencing. Genomic DNA extraction from the blood cell samples was performed with the Qiagen DNeasy Blood Extraction Kit. The chain is assembled from TRBV9 and TRBJ2-2; confidence is insufficient to name the D gene. The sample consisted of PBMCs. This clonotype was sampled from a man aged 35-49 years in good health and CMV-seronegative. The CDR3 region has the sequence CASSVGGTPMGELFF. The nucleotides are TGTGCCAGCAGCGTAGGAGGAACGCCTATGGGGGAGCTGTTTTTT.